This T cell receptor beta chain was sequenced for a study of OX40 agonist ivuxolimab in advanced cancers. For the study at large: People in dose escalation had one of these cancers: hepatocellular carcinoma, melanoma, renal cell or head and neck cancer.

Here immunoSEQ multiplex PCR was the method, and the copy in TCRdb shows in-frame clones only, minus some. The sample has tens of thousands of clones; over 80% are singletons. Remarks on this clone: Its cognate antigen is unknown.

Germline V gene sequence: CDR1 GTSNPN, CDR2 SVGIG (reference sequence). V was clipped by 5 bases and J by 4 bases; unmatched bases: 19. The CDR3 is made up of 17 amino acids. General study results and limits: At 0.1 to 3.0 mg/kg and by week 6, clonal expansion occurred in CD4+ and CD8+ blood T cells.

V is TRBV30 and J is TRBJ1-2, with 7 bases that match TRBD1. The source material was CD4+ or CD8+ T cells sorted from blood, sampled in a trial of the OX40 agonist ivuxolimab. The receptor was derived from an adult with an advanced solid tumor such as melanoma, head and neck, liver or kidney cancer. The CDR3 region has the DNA TGTGCCTGGTTAACACGGGGAGGGGACAGACCATTCTATGGCTACACCTTC. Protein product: CAWLTRGGDRPFYGYTF.